A single sample gave rise to the 2 T cell receptor beta chains below, sequenced in a study of T cells after posttransplantation cyclophosphamide. Here immunoSEQ multiplex PCR was the method, and the copy in TCRdb shows in-frame clones only, minus some. There are around 24,000 clones in the sample, none observed a single time. Material for sequencing was PBMCs. Receptor source: a woman in her sixties in good health, CMV-negative, and a related stem cell transplant donor.

This clone was recorded many times. DNA for the CDR3: TGCAGTGCTGGGCTGGAGACCCAGTACTTC. Its protein is CSAGLETQYF. The V and J genes are TRBV20-1 and TRBJ2-5; D is unresolved. The V end was cut by 5 bases, the J end by 5 bases, with 6 bases between. The CDR3 loop spans 10 amino acids. Per germline, CDR1 DFQATT and CDR2 SNEGSKA (reference sequence).

Many counts were recorded for this clone. The chain has TRBV6-1 and TRBJ2-7; weak D call: TRBD2 (5 bases). The CDR3 extends over 13 amino acids. Trimming stripped 1 base from V and 4 bases from J, with 8 bases between. Germline V gene sequence: CDR1 MNHNS, CDR2 SASEGT. The CDR3, as DNA: TGTGCCAGCAGTGAAGTGTCGGGATACGAGCAGTACGTC. Residues: CASSEVSGYEQYV.